This T cell receptor (beta chain) emerged from a study of blood T cell repertoires in COVID-19. As for the study in general: Material from acute and convalescent COVID-19 was sourced from the United States, Italy and Spain. T cells, B-cell-depleted T cells, or PBMCs provided the cDNA or gDNA that served as material.

Germline CDR1 SGDLS, CDR2 YYNGEE. The length of the CDR3 is 15 residues. The V and J ends lost 2 bases and 5 bases, in that order; junction bases with no gene match: 4. The table came from immunoSEQ multiplex PCR; TCRdb's copy has only in-frame clones and leaves some out. This table holds 150,000 or so clones, 55% to 75% found once. The chain couples TRBV9 to TRBJ2-5; TRBD1 aligns across 12 bases. Input material: peripheral blood. The receptor was isolated from a woman aged 70-85 years with acute or convalescent COVID-19. CDR3 DNA sequence: TGTGCCAGCAGCGTGGGACAGGGGGCATTGGAGACCCAGTACTTC. Translating gives CASSVGQGALETQYF.